This entry is about one T cell receptor (beta chain). Its specificity is not known. The germline V gene has CDR1 LGHDT and CDR2 YNNKEL (reference sequence). V lost 4 bases and J 1 base, leaving 23 bases between the germline ends. This CDR3 spans 19 amino acids. This specimen comes from a study of T cell responses to AZD1222 COVID-19 vaccine. Study-wide results and caveats: The CD4 TCRs associated with vaccination extended across spike and predominated at 160-218 and 743-854. Donors were largely white British and mainly female; clonal diversity was possibly underestimated.

Clones were read by immunoSEQ multiplex PCR, and TCRdb kept only the in-frame ones, dropping some. The sample carries approximately 100,000 clones, around nine tenths recorded once. This TCR derives from an adult in good health. The chain joins TRBV3-1 (or the pseudogene TRBV3-2) to TRBJ2-1, with D maybe TRBD1 (6 bases). Source: peripheral blood, taken on day 0 of AZD1222 vaccination. The CDR3 is CASSLTGTYERESYNEQFF. The DNA for the CDR3 is TGTGCCAGCAGCCTCACAGGGACGTACGAGCGCGAATCCTACAATGAGCAGTTCTTC.